One sample yielded the 21 T cell receptor beta chains listed below, sequenced in a study of blood T cell repertoires in COVID-19. Profiled with immunoSEQ multiplex PCR; TCRdb holds only in-frame clones, not every one. The sample holds some 180,000 clones; around four fifths are singletons and the top ten take roughly 7.2%. The specimen sequenced was peripheral blood. These receptor sequences come from a woman aged 40 to 50 with COVID-19, enrolled during active disease.

This chain links TRBV9 with TRBJ2-3; D perhaps matches TRBD2 (6 bases). CDR1 SGDLS and CDR2 YYNGEE come from the germline V gene. V was pared by 0 bases and J by 2 bases, with 16 bases between. The length of the CDR3 is 17 residues. In DNA form, the CDR3 reads TGTGCCAGCAGCGTAGAAGCGGGTCGGGGGTTCACAGATACGCAGTATTTT. This sequence encodes CASSVEAGRGFTDTQYF.

This clone was observed a single time. The genes are TRBV27 and TRBJ1-1, with D hard to call. The germline CDR1 and CDR2 sequences are MNHEY and SMNVEV (reference sequence). There are 13 residues in the CDR3. The V and J ends lost 10 bases and 5 bases respectively, with 17 bases between them. The CDR3 region has the DNA TGTGCCACCCTTCAGTTGGCCGGGACTGAAGCTTTCTTT. Residues: CATLQLAGTEAFF.

The chain combines TRBV5-6 with TRBJ2-3, with D hard to call. V lost 0 bases to trimming and J lost 2 bases, with 13 bases between them. This CDR3 is 16 amino acids long. In germline, CDR1 is SGHDT, CDR2 YYEEEE. The CDR3 protein is CASSLGVRVPTDTQYF. For the CDR3, the DNA is TGTGCCAGCAGCTTGGGGGTACGGGTCCCCACAGATACGCAGTATTTT.

This chain links TRBV5-5 with TRBJ1-2, with 7 bases identical to TRBD1. Trimming removed 4 bases from V and 0 bases from J; junction bases left unmatched: 6. Germline V gives CDR1 SGHKS, CDR2 YYEKEE (reference sequence). The CDR3 covers 15 residues. The CDR3 sequence is CASSPTGATNYGYTF. The CDR3 DNA follows: TGTGCCAGCAGCCCCACAGGGGCCACTAACTATGGCTACACCTTC.

This chain uses TRBV2 with TRBJ1-2, with 8 bases aligning to TRBD1. This CDR3 has 13 residues. Trimming took 4 bases from V and 6 from J; bases not matched to a gene: 4. CDR1 SNHLY and CDR2 FYNNEI come from the germline V gene. The CDR3 reads CASSADREDGYTF. CDR3 nucleotide sequence: TGTGCCAGCAGTGCGGACAGGGAGGATGGCTACACCTTC.

The genes are TRBV11-2 and TRBJ1-1; TRBD1 matches 9 bases. The V and J ends lost 1 base and 4 bases, in that order; junction bases with no gene match: 1. There are 14 residues in the CDR3. Per the germline V gene, CDR1 is SGHAT and CDR2 is FQNNGV. CDR3 sequence: CASSLGDRVTEAFF. CDR3 DNA: TGTGCCAGCAGCTTAGGGGACAGGGTCACTGAAGCTTTCTTT. The full variable domain, completed using reference TRBV11-2 and TRBJ1-1, is EAGVAQSPRYKIIEKRQSVAFWCNPISGHATLYWYQQILGQGPKLLIQFQNNGVVDDSQLPKDRFSAERLKGVDSTLKIQPAKLEDSAVYLCASSLGDRVTEAFFGQGTRLTVV.

The chain is built from TRBV10-3 and TRBJ1-5, with a possible D match to TRBD1 (5 bases). Trimming pared 10 bases from V and 1 base from J, leaving 17 bases between. CDR3 length: 15 residues. Per the germline V gene, CDR1 is ENHRY and CDR2 is SYGVKD. This CDR3 reads CATRPVGQSNQPQHF. CDR3 sequence (DNA): TGTGCCACTAGACCGGTGGGGCAGAGCAATCAGCCCCAGCATTTT.

V gene TRBV21-1 combines with J gene TRBJ1-1. TRBV21-1 is a pseudogene locus. The CDR3 extends over 18 amino acids. CDR3 sequence reads: CASSKRGWGERGNTEAFF. DNA of the CDR3: TGTGCCAGCAGCAAACGAGGTTGGGGGGAAAGGGGTAACACTGAAGCTTTCTTT.

The V and J genes are TRBV7-9 and TRBJ2-1, with 9 bases that match TRBD2. Germline trimming cut 5 bases from V and 8 bases from J; bases unmatched to any gene: 16. The CDR3 consists of 17 residues. Germline assignment: CDR1 SEHNR and CDR2 FQNEAQ (reference sequence). The CDR3 region is CASSPSRGASGNYEQFF. CDR3 nucleotides: TGTGCCAGCAGCCCCTCACGTGGGGCTAGCGGGAACTATGAGCAGTTCTTC. Filled out from reference TRBV7-9 and TRBJ2-1, the complete variable domain reads DTGVSQNPRHKITKRGQNVTFRCDPISEHNRLYWYRQTLGQGPEFLTYFQNEAQLEKSRLLSDRFSAERPKGSFSTLEIQRTEQGDSAMYLCASSPSRGASGNYEQFFGPGTRLTVL.

The genes are TRBV6-5 and TRBJ2-3, with D possibly being TRBD1 (6 bases). The V gene lost 1 base and the J gene lost 0 bases, with 11 bases spanning the gap. The CDR3 spans 16 residues. CDR1 is MNHEY, CDR2 SVGAGI, per germline. CDR3 sequence (DNA): TGTGCCAGCAGTTACTTAGGGGGAGTTAGCACAGATACGCAGTATTTT. It specifies CASSYLGGVSTDTQYF.

The rearrangement joins TRBV4-2 to TRBJ1-1, with D possibly TRBD1 on 5 matching bases. This CDR3 spans 13 amino acids. V dropped 2 bases and J dropped 4 bases, with 8 bases sitting between them. Looked up from germline, CDR1 is LGHNA and CDR2 is YNFKEQ. The CDR3 is CASSQLGGTEAFF. CDR3 nucleotide sequence: TGTGCCAGCAGCCAACTGGGGGGCACTGAAGCTTTCTTT.

This chain connects TRBV19 to TRBJ1-6; D may be TRBD1 (6 bases). The germline gives CDR1 LNHDA, CDR2 SQIVND (reference sequence). The CDR3 covers 15 residues. The ends were cut back, 3 bases at V and 7 bases at J, with 13 bases in the middle. The CDR3 protein is CASSIGPTGNSPLHF. The CDR3 nucleotides read TGTGCCAGTAGTATTGGCCCTACAGGGAATTCACCCCTCCACTTT. Drawing the rest from reference TRBV19 and TRBJ1-6, the complete variable domain is DGGITQSPKYLFRKEGQNVTLSCEQNLNHDAMYWYRQDPGQGLRLIYYSQIVNDFQKGDIAEGYSVSREKKESFPLTVTSAQKNPTAFYLCASSIGPTGNSPLHFGNGTRLTVT.

This chain uses TRBV5-1 with TRBJ1-2; D uncertain. Trimming took 4 bases from V and 8 from J, leaving 12 bases between them. Germline V gives CDR1 SGHRS, CDR2 YFSETQ. This CDR3 region has 12 residues. This CDR3 is CASSPVARGYTF. As DNA, the CDR3 is TGCGCCAGCAGCCCGGTGGCGAGGGGCTACACCTTC.

This rearrangement joins TRBV18 to TRBJ2-5, with a weak D call TRBD2 (5 bases). The germline gives CDR1 KGHSH, CDR2 LQKENI. The ends were cut back, 5 bases at V and 5 bases at J, with 15 bases in the middle. The CDR3 consists of 14 residues. The CDR3 protein is CASSAGLNGETQYF. The CDR3 DNA is TGTGCCAGCTCAGCCGGACTTAACGGGGAGACCCAGTACTTC.

This chain connects TRBV27 to TRBJ2-7; 13 bases are a match to TRBD2. Germline V gene sequence: CDR1 MNHEY, CDR2 SMNVEV (reference sequence). V dropped 4 bases and J dropped 5; count of bases not matched to a gene: 8. The CDR3 covers 16 residues. The DNA for the CDR3 is TGTGCCAGCAGTTCCCTACTAGCGGGAGGGCCCCACGAGCAGTACTTC. It specifies CASSSLLAGGPHEQYF.

In this sample, this clone turned up a few times. One end of the junction is discordant with germline, which a read error may explain. The chain joins TRBV7-7 to TRBJ2-2; weak D call: TRBD2 (6 bases). This CDR3 has 17 residues. The V gene's germline CDR1 is SSHAT and CDR2 FNYEAQ (reference sequence). CDR3 amino acids: CASSLDGSVVRTGELFF. CDR3 bases: TGTGCTAGCAGCTTAGACGGGAGTGTGGTTCGCACCGGGGAGCTGTTTTTT.

The sample holds a few counts of this clone. The chain links TRBV7-9 to TRBJ1-5; 8 nucleotides line up with TRBD1. V was clipped by 0 bases and J by 1 base; unmatched bases: 2. The CDR3 runs to 16 residues. Looked up from germline, CDR1 is SEHNR and CDR2 is FQNEAQ (reference sequence). The chain's CDR3 is CASSLAPGGSNQPQHF. DNA of the CDR3: TGTGCCAGCAGCTTAGCGCCAGGGGGCAGCAATCAGCCCCAGCATTTT. The full variable domain, completed using reference TRBV7-9 and TRBJ1-5, is DTGVSQNPRHKITKRGQNVTFRCDPISEHNRLYWYRQTLGQGPEFLTYFQNEAQLEKSRLLSDRFSAERPKGSFSTLEIQRTEQGDSAMYLCASSLAPGGSNQPQHFGDGTRLSIL.

The rearrangement uses TRBV19 and TRBJ1-1; D not resolved. CDR1 and CDR2 (germline): LNHDA, SQIVND (reference sequence). V lost 5 bases and J 4 bases, leaving 11 bases between the germline ends. The length of the CDR3 is 13 residues. The DNA of the CDR3 is TGTGCCAGTAGTTGGGAGTGGGGCACTGAAGCTTTCTTT. Its translation: CASSWEWGTEAFF.

The chain employs TRBV18 and TRBJ1-6; D might be TRBD1 (5 bases). The CDR3 has 22 residues. From germline, CDR1 is KGHSH and CDR2 LQKENI. V was cut by 6 bases and J by 4 bases, with 34 bases left in between. CDR3 amino acids: CASSTRSLRPTVSIGYNSPLHF. Here the CDR3 DNA reads TGTGCCAGCTCTACCCGTTCCCTACGCCCGACAGTATCAATAGGATATAATTCACCCCTCCACTTT. The full variable domain, in which reference TRBV18 and TRBJ1-6 provide the parts outside the CDR3, is NAGVMQNPRHLVRRRGQEARLRCSPMKGHSHVYWYRQLPEEGLKFMVYLQKENIIDESGMPKERFSAEFPKEGPSILRIQQVVRGDSAAYFCASSTRSLRPTVSIGYNSPLHFGNGTRLTVT.

V gene TRBV10-3 combines with J gene TRBJ1-2; 11 nucleotides align to TRBD1. The germline gives CDR1 ENHRY, CDR2 SYGVKD. The CDR3 runs to 15 residues. V trimming: 0 bases; J trimming: 7 bases; junction bases outside the gene matches: 4. The CDR3 nucleotides are TGTGCCATCAGTGAGTCGGGACAGGGGGTCGGTGGCTACACCTTC. Its translation: CAISESGQGVGGYTF.

This chain joins TRBV9 and TRBJ2-7; D might be TRBD1 (5 bases). Germline V CDR1 and CDR2: SGDLS, YYNGEE. Trimming pared 3 bases from V and 1 base from J, leaving 11 bases between. This CDR3 has 14 amino acids. This CDR3 is CASSAQGGSYEQYF. CDR3 sequence (DNA): TGTGCCAGCAGCGCGCAGGGTGGTTCCTACGAGCAGTACTTC.